This T cell receptor beta chain was identified during a study of technical replicates of blood from a few donors. CDR1 and CDR2 (germline): SGHTA, FQGTGA. The germline V and J ends were trimmed by 7 bases and 3 bases, with 23 bases remaining between them. There are 17 residues in the CDR3. Assay: immunoSEQ multiplex PCR; the TCRdb copy retains only in-frame clones and omits some. The sample includes 75,000 to 95,000 clones, about nine tenths of them seen just once. This clonotype originated in a human donor in good health. The chain recombines TRBV7-3 with TRBJ2-3, with D possibly matching TRBD1 (6 bases). Sequenced: T cells isolated from PBMCs. This chain's CDR3 is CASNTRRQGRSTDTQYF. CDR3 bases: TGTGCCAGCAACACCAGGCGGCAGGGGCGGTCGACAGATACGCAGTATTTT.